The source of this TCR beta chain is a study of cytomegalovirus exposure and HLA in healthy donors. Study observations and caveats: For most TCR beta V segments, an earlier analysis put the productive rate at about 87% or about 30% of the time.

The PCR was carried out with 60 Vbeta primers and 13 Jbeta primers. TCRdb's copy holds only in-frame clones and misses some; the assay was immunoSEQ multiplex PCR. The sample has 140,000 to 150,000 clones; around three quarters are singletons. With regard to this clone: Its target is not known.

V gave up 1 base and J gave up 3 bases, with 7 bases separating them. The CDR3 spans 13 residues. Germline V gives CDR1 SGHAT, CDR2 FQNNGV. Specimen: PBMCs. The sequence derives from a man aged 35 to 55 in good health and CMV-seropositive. The chain uses TRBV11-2 and TRBJ2-7; D is possibly TRBD2 (6 bases). The CDR3: CASSLAGVYEQYF. The CDR3 region has the DNA TGTGCCAGCAGCTTAGCGGGAGTCTACGAGCAGTACTTC. The whole variable domain, filled in from reference TRBV11-2 and TRBJ2-7, reads EAGVAQSPRYKIIEKRQSVAFWCNPISGHATLYWYQQILGQGPKLLIQFQNNGVVDDSQLPKDRFSAERLKGVDSTLKIQPAKLEDSAVYLCASSLAGVYEQYFGPGTRLTVT.